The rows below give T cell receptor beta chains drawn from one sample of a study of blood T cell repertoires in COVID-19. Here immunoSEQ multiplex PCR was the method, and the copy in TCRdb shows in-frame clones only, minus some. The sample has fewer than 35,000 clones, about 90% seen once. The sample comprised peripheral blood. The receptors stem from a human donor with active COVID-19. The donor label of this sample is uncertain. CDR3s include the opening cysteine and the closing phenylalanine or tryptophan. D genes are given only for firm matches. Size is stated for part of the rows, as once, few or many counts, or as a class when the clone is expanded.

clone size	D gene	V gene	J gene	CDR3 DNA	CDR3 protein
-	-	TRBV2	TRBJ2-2	TGTGCCAGCAGTGAACAGAGGGAAGCCGGGGAGCTGTTTTTT	CASSEQREAGELFF
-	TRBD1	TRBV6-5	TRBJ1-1	TGTGCCAGCCGTACAGGGGCCGCCGCGAAAGCTTTCTTT	CASRTGAAAKAFF
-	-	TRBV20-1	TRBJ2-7	TGCAGTGGTCAGGGGATGGGAGAGCAGTACTTC	CSGQGMGEQYF
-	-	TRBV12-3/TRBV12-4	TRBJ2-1	TGTGCCAGCAGTGGCGGGTGGAATGAGCAGTTCTTC	CASSGGWNEQFF
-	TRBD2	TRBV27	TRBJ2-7	TGTGCCAGCAGACCGTACCTAGCGGGAGGTGGGGACGAGCAGTACTTC	CASRPYLAGGGDEQYF
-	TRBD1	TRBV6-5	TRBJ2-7	TGTGCCAGCAGTTCCGGGACAGAATCCTACGAGCAGTACTTC	CASSSGTESYEQYF
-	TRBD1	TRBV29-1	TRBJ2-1	TGCAGCGCCGCGTTTTCTGAGACAGGGGGGAATGAGCAGTTCTTC	CSAAFSETGGNEQFF
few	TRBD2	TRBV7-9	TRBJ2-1	TGTGCCAGCAGCTTAGGAAGTCCTGGACTAGCGCCTCACTACAATGAGCAGTTCTTC	CASSLGSPGLAPHYNEQFF
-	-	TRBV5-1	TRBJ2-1	TGCGCCAGCAGCTTTTCTAGCCTCAATGAGCAGTTCTTC	CASSFSSLNEQFF
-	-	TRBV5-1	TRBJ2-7	TGCGCCAGCAGACGAGAGCGAGGGGGCTCCTACGAGCAGTACTTC	CASRRERGGSYEQYF
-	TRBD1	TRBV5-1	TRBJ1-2	TGCGCCAGCAGCTCAGGGGGCGGAAACTATGGCTACACCTTC	CASSSGGGNYGYTF
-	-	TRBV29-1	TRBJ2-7	TGCAGCGCAAGGTCGGGGGAAGGCCCCTACGAGCAGTACTTC	CSARSGEGPYEQYF
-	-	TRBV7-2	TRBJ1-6	TGTGCCAGCAGCATTGGGGGGGCTAATTCACCCCTCCACTTT	CASSIGGANSPLHF
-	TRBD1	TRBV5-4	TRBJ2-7	TGTGCCAGCAGCCTGACAGGGTACGAGCAGTACTTC	CASSLTGYEQYF
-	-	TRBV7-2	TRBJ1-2	TGTGCCAGCAGCTACAGGGACGGGGGCTACACCTTC	CASSYRDGGYTF
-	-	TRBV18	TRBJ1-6	TGTGCCAGCTCACCACAGGGACTGAGTAATTCACCCCTCCACTTT	CASSPQGLSNSPLHF
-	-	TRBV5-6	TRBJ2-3	TGTGCCAGCAGCTTGACTCTTGCAGATACGCAGTATTTT	CASSLTLADTQYF
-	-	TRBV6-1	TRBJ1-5	TGTGCCAGCAGTGATAAGGGAGCCAATCAGCCCCAGCATTTT	CASSDKGANQPQHF
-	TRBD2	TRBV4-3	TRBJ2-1	TGCGCCAGCAGCCTAGCCCCTGGCGGGAGTGGTATGAATGAGCAGTTCTTC	CASSLAPGGSGMNEQFF
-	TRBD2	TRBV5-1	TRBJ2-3	TGCGCCAGCAGCCCGGGACTAGCGGCAAGCACAGATACGCAGTATTTT	CASSPGLAASTDTQYF
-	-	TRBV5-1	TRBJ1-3	TGCGCCAGCAGCTTGGGGACAGTTTTCTCTGGAAACACCATATATTTT	CASSLGTVFSGNTIYF
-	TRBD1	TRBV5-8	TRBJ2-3	TGTGCCAGCAGCGGGGGACAGCTCAGCACAGATACGCAGTATTTT	CASSGGQLSTDTQYF
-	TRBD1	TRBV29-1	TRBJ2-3	TGCAGCGTTATCCAGACAGGGTCCCCAGATACGCAGTATTTT	CSVIQTGSPDTQYF
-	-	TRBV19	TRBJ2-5	TGTGCCAGTAGTATCTGGGCCCTCCAAGAGACCCAGTACTTC	CASSIWALQETQYF
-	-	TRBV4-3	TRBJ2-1	TGCGCCAGCAGCCCCCTTGAGATGTTTGGTAAGTTTTGCAATGAGCAGTTCTTC	CASSPLEMFGKFCNEQFF
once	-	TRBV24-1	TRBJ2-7	TGTGCCACCAGTGACTCAGGGGGGAGTCACGAGCAGTACTTC	CATSDSGGSHEQYF
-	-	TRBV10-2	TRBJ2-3	TGCGCCAGCAGTGAGCGGAGGGCCTTTGGCACAGATACGCAGTATTTT	CASSERRAFGTDTQYF
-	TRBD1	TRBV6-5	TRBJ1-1	TGTGCCAGCAGTCCACAGGACAGGGCGCTCACTGAAGCTTTCTTT	CASSPQDRALTEAFF
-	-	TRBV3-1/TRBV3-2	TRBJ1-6	TGTGCCAGCAGCCACAGTGACAGAAATTCACCCCTCCACTTT	CASSHSDRNSPLHF
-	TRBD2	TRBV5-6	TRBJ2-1	TGTGCCAGCGGACTGGGGCGGGGGGACAATGAGCAGTTCTTC	CASGLGRGDNEQFF
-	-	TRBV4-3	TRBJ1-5	TGCGCCAGCAGCCAAGATGTGGAGAGCCAGCCCCAGCATTTT	CASSQDVESQPQHF
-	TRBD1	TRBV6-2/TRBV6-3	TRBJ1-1	TGTGCCAGCAGTTACTCCGGACAGGTGAACACTGAAGCTTTCTTT	CASSYSGQVNTEAFF
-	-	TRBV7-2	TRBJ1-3	TGTGCCAGCAGCCCGGACTCCTCCCGAAACACCATATATTTT	CASSPDSSRNTIYF
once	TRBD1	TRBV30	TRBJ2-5	TGTGCCTGGAGTGTACGCCAGGGGGCTGAGACCCAGTACTTC	CAWSVRQGAETQYF
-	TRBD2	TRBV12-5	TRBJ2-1	TGTGCTAGTGGCCGTAGCGGGGCTTACAATGAGCAGTTCTTC	CASGRSGAYNEQFF
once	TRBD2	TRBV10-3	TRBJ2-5	TGTGCCATCAGGGGGGGGTGGGGACTCCAAGAGACCCAGTACTTC	CAIRGGWGLQETQYF
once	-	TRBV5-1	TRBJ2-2	TGCGCCAGCAGCTTGCCGGGACAACCGACCGGGGAGCTGTTTTTT	CASSLPGQPTGELFF
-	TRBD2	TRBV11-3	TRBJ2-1	TGTGCCAGCAGCTCGAGCGGGAGCTCCTACAATGAGCAGTTCTTC	CASSSSGSSYNEQFF
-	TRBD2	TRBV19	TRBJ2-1	TGTGCCAGTAACCGGCGGGGGGGCCGTGAGCAGTTCTTC	CASNRRGGREQFF
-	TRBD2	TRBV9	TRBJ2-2	TGTGCCAGCAGCGCGCCCTTAGCGGGAGCTCAAACCGGGGAGCTGTTTTTT	CASSAPLAGAQTGELFF
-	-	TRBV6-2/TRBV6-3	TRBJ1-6	TGTGCCAGCAGCCCGACGAACAGGTTCCGTTCACCCCTCCACTTT	CASSPTNRFRSPLHF
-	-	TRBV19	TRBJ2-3	TGTGCCAGTAGTATAGTTCGGGGAAGGTCGACAGATACGCAGTATTTT	CASSIVRGRSTDTQYF
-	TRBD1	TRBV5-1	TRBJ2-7	TGCGCCAGCAGCTGGGGACAGGGGGCAATCAACGAGCAGTACTTC	CASSWGQGAINEQYF
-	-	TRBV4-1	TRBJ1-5	TGCGCCAGCAGCCAAGCCCAGGAACCAAGCAATCAGCCCCAGCATTTT	CASSQAQEPSNQPQHF
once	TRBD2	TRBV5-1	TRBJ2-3	TGCGCCAGCAGCTTCCTAGCGGGCGACACAGATACGCAGTATTTT	CASSFLAGDTDTQYF
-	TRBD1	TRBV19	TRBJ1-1	TGTGCCAGTAGTAACCCAGGACAGGGGGCGGCAAAAGCTTTCTTT	CASSNPGQGAAKAFF
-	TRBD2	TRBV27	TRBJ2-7	TGTGCCAGCAGGATACTAGCGGGAGGCTTCTACGAGCAGTACTTC	CASRILAGGFYEQYF